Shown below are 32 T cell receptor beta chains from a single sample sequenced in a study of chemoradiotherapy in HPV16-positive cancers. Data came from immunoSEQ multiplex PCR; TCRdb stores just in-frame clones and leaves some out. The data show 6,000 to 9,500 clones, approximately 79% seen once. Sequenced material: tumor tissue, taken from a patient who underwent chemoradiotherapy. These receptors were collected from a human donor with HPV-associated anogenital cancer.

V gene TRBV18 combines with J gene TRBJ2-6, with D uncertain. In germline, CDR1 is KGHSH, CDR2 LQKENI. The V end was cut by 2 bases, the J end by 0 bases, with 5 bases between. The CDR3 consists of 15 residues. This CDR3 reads CASSPFSSGANVLTF. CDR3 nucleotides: TGTGCCAGCTCACCATTCAGCTCTGGGGCCAACGTCCTGACTTTC.

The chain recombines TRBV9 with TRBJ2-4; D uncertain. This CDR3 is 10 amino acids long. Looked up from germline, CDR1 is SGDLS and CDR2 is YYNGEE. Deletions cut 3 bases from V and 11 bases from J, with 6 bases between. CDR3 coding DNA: TGTGCCAGCAGCGGGGGTCTTCAGTACTTC. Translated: CASSGGLQYF.

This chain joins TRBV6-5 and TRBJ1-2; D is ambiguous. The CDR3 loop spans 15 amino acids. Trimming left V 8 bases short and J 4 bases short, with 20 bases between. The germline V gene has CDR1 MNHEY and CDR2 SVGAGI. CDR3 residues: CASVPSGRAGYGYTF. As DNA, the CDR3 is TGTGCCAGCGTTCCCTCGGGGAGGGCTGGCTATGGCTACACCTTC.

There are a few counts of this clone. The CDR3 DNA reads as TGTGCCACCTCCACGGGGATTAGCAATCAGCCCCAGCATTTT. Translated, it gives CATSTGISNQPQHF. V is TRBV15 and J is TRBJ1-5, with D hard to call. In germline, CDR1 is LNHNV, CDR2 YYDKDF (reference sequence). The CDR3 extends over 14 amino acids. V was shortened by 8 bases and J by 0 bases, with 11 bases between the two germline ends.

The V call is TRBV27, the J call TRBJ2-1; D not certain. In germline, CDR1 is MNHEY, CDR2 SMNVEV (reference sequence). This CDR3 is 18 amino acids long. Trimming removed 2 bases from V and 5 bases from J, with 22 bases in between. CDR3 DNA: TGTGCCAGCAGTTTAATCCCCGAGGTTGTGGACCGCGACAATGAGCAGTTCTTC. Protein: CASSLIPEVVDRDNEQFF.

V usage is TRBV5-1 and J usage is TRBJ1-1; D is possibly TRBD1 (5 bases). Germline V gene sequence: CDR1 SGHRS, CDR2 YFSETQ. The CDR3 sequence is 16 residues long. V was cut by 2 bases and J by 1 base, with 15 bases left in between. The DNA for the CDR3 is TGCGCCAGCAGCTTATCTAGGGGTTTGGGGAACACTGAAGCTTTCTTT. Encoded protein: CASSLSRGLGNTEAFF.

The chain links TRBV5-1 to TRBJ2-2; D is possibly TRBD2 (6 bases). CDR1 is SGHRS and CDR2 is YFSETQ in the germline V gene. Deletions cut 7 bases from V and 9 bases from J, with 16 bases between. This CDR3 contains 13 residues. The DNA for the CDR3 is TGCGCCAGCGCCCGGGCGGGGTACCGGGAGCTGTTTTTT. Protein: CASARAGYRELFF.

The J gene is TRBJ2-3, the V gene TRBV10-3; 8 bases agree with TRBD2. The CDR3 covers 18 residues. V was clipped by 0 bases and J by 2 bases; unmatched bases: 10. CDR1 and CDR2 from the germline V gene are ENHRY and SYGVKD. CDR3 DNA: TGTGCCATCAGTGAGTCCCCCCTCCAGCGGGGGTACACAGATACGCAGTATTTT. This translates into CAISESPLQRGYTDTQYF.

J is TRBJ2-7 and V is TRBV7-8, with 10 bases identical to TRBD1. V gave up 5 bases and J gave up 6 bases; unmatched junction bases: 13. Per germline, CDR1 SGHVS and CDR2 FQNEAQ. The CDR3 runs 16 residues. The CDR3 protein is CASSPEFETGGGEQYF. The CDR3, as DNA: TGTGCCAGCAGCCCAGAGTTTGAGACAGGGGGCGGCGAGCAGTACTTC.

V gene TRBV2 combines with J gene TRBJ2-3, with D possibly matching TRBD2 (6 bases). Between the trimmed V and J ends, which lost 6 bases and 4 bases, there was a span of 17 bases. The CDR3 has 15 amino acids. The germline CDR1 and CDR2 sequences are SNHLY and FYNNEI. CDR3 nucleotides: TGTGCCAGCAGGTTAACTAGCTCTGGCGCAGATACGCAGTATTTT. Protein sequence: CASRLTSSGADTQYF.

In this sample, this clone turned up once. This CDR3 is CASSLLGQPQHF. As DNA, the CDR3 is TGTGCCAGCAGTTTACTGGGCCAGCCCCAGCATTTT. V and J are TRBV27 and TRBJ1-5, with no clear D. The CDR3 covers 12 residues. The germline V and J ends were trimmed by 2 bases and 7 bases, with 6 bases remaining between them. Germline CDR1 and CDR2: MNHEY and SMNVEV (reference sequence).

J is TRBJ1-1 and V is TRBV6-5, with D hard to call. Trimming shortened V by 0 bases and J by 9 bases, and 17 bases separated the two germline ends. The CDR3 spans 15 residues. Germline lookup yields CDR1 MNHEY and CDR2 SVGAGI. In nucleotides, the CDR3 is TGTGCCAGCAGTTACTCCACAGCGCAAAGCCCCCAAGCTTTCTTT. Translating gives CASSYSTAQSPQAFF.

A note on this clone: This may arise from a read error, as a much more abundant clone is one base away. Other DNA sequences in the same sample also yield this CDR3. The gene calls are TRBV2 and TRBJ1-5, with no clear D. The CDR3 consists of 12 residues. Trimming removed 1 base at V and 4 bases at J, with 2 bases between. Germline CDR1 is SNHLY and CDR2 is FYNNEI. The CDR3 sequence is CASSEGNQPQHF. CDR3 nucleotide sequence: TGTGCCAGCAGTGAAGGGAATCAGCCCCAGCATTTT.

The chain's CDR3 is CASSLRAGGWGTQYF. The CDR3, as DNA: TGTGCCAGCAGCTTAAGGGCAGGGGGTTGGGGGACCCAGTACTTC. The chain couples TRBV11-2 to TRBJ2-5; TRBD1 agrees at 7 bases. CDR1 is SGHAT and CDR2 is FQNNGV in the germline V gene. The CDR3 consists of 15 residues. The V segment lost 2 bases and the J segment 7 bases; nucleotides outside the gene matches: 10.

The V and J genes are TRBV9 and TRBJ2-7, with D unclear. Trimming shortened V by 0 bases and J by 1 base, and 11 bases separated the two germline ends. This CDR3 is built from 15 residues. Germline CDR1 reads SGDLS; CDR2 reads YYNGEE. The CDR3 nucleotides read TGTGCCAGCAGCGTAGTCTCGGATGGTTCCTACGAGCAGTACTTC. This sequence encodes CASSVVSDGSYEQYF.

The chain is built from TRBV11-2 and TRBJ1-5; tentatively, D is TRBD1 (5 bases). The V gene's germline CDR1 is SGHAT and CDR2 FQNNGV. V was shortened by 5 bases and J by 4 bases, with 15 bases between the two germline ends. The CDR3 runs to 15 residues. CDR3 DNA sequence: TGTGCCAGCAGCCTAAATCCAGGGAGGAATCAGCCCCAGCATTTT. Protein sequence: CASSLNPGRNQPQHF.

Here the CDR3 DNA reads TGTGCCAGCAGTGACTCGTCTACAGGGGCGAACACTGAAGCTTTCTTT. Translation: CASSDSSTGANTEAFF. The genes are TRBV6-4 and TRBJ1-1; 7 nucleotides align to TRBD1. The CDR3 length is 16 residues. J lost 1 base, V lost 0 bases, and 5 bases had no gene match. The germline V gene encodes CDR1 MRHNA and CDR2 SNTAGT.

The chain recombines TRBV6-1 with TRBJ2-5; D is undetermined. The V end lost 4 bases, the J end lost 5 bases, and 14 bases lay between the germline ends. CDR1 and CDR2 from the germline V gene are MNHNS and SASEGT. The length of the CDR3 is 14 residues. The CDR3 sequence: CASSGTGPWETQYF. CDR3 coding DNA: TGTGCCAGCAGTGGGACGGGCCCGTGGGAGACCCAGTACTTC.

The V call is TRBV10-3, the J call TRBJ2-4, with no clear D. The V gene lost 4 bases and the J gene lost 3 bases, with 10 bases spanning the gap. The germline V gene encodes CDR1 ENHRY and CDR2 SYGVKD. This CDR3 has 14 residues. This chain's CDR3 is CAISGIMGKNIQYF. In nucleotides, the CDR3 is TGTGCCATCAGTGGGATTATGGGCAAAAACATTCAGTACTTC.

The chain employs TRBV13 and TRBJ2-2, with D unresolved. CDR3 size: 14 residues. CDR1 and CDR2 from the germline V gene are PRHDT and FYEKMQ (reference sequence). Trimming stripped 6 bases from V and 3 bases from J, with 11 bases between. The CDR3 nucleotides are TGTGCCAGCAGTTCCCGGGCCTACACCGGGGAGCTGTTTTTT. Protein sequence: CASSSRAYTGELFF.

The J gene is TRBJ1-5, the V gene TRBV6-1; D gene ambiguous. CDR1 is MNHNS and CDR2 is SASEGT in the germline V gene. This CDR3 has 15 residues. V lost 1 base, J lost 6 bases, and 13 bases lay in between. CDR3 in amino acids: CASSEGPGEGQPQHF. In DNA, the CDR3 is TGTGCCAGCAGTGAAGGGCCGGGAGAGGGTCAGCCCCAGCATTTT.

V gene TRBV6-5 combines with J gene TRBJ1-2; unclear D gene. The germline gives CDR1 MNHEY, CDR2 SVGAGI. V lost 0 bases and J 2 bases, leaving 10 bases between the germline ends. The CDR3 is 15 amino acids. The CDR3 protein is CASSYSSTGNYGYTF. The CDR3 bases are TGTGCCAGCAGTTACTCATCTACGGGGAACTATGGCTACACCTTC.

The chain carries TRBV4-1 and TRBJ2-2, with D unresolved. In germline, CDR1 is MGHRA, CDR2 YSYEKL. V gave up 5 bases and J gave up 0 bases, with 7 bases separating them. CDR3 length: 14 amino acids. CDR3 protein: CASSWAANTGELFF. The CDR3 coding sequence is TGCGCCAGCAGCTGGGCAGCGAACACCGGGGAGCTGTTTTTT.

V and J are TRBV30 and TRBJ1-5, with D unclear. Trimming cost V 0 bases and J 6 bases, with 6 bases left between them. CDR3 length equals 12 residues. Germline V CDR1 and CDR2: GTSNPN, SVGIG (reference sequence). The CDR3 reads CAWSVRGQPQHF. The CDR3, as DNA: TGTGCCTGGAGTGTACGTGGTCAGCCCCAGCATTTT. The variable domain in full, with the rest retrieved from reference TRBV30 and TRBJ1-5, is SQTIHQWPATLVQPVGSPLSLECTVEGTSNPNLYWYRQAAGRGLQLLFYSVGIGQISSEVPQNLSASRPQDRQFILSSKKLLLSDSGFYLCAWSVRGQPQHFGDGTRLSIL.

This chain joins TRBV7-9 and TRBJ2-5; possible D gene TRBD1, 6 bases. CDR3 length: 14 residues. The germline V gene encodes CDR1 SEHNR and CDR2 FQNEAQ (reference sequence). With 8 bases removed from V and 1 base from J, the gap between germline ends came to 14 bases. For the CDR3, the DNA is TGTGCCAGCGCAGCGGACAGTTTCCAAGAGACCCAGTACTTC. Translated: CASAADSFQETQYF.

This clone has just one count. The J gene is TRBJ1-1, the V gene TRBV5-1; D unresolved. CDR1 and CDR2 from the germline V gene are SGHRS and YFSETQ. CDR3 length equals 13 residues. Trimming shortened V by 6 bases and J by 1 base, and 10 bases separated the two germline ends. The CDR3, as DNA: TGCGCCAGCATTGGTCCAGGGAACACTGAAGCTTTCTTT. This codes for CASIGPGNTEAFF.

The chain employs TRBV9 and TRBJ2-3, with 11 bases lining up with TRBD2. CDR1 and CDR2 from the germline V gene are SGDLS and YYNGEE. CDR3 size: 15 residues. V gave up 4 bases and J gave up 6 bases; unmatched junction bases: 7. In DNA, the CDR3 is TGTGCCAGCAGCCCTTTCCTAGCGGGGGGCGATACGCAGTATTTT. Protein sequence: CASSPFLAGGDTQYF.

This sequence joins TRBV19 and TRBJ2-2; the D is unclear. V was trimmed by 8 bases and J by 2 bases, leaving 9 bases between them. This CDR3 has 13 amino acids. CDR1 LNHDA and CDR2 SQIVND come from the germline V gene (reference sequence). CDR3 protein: CASRKTNTGELFF. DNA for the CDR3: TGTGCCAGTCGGAAGACCAACACCGGGGAGCTGTTTTTT.

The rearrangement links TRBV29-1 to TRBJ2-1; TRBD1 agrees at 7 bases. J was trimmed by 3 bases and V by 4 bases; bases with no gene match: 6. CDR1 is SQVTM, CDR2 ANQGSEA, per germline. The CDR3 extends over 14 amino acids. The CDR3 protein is CSVADRVIYNEQFF. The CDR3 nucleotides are TGCAGCGTTGCCGACAGGGTTATCTACAATGAGCAGTTCTTC.

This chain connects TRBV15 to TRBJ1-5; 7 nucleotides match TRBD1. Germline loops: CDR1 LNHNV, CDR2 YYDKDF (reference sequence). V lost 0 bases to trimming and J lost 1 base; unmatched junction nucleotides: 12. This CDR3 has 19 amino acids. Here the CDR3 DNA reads TGTGCCACCAGCAGAGATAAGGGCAGGGGGGTTGGCAGCAATCAGCCCCAGCATTTT. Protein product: CATSRDKGRGVGSNQPQHF.

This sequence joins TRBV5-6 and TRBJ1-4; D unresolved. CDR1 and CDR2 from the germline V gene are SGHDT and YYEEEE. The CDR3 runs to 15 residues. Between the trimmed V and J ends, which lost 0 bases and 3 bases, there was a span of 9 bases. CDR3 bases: TGTGCCAGCAGCTTGGCGGGGTCTTCTAATGAAAAACTGTTTTTT. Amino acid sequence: CASSLAGSSNEKLFF.

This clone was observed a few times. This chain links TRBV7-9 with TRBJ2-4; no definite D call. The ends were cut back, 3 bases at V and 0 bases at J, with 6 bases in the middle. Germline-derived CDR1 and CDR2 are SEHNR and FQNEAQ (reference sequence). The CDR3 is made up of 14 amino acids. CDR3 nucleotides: TGTGCCAGCAGCTTTAGTGGAGCCAAAAACATTCAGTACTTC. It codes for CASSFSGAKNIQYF.